This TCR beta chain was retrieved from a study of spatial heterogeneity in lung cancer. Study in general: Raw-read counts averaged over ten per unique TCR and UMI combination. General study points: In tumors, expanded intratumoral alpha and beta TCR counts tracked mutation counts.

This sample's time point: sample taken at primary tumor resection. Patients with untreated early-stage non-small cell lung cancer, numbering some 72, were the donors. The input material, whole RNA from tumor, nontumor lung or frozen PBMC, was sequenced unsorted. The junction had 5 bases not matched to a gene; V was cut back by 5 bases and J by 6 bases. CDR1 MNHEY and CDR2 SMNVEV come from the germline V gene (reference sequence). The CDR3 is 15 residues long. Individually, TCR cDNA molecules were each labelled with a unique molecular identifier. TCRdb passed the 5' RACE reads through MiXCR, listing each CDR3 protein once. The table has 20,000 to 30,000 distinct CDR3 sequences, 8.8% seen once. This clonotype was recorded many times. What it recognizes is unknown.

Specimen: lung tumor tissue, collected at surgery. This sequence originates from a male donor with early-stage non-small cell lung cancer. V gene TRBV27 combines with J gene TRBJ2-4; 12 nucleotides agree with TRBD2. CDR3 nucleotides: TGTGCCAGCAGTGTCCTGACTAGCGGGAGAAACATTCAGTACTTC. The encoded protein is CASSVLTSGRNIQYF.